Each of the 18 T cell receptor beta chains below was sequenced from the same sample in a study of T cell changes during pregnancy in multiple sclerosis. Data came from immunoSEQ multiplex PCR; TCRdb stores just in-frame clones and leaves some out. The profile shows approximately 39,000 clones, 85% to 95% of them singletons. The specimen sequenced was PBMCs (not recorded whether the cells were cultured). These receptors were taken from a female donor with multiple sclerosis, enrolled in a pregnancy study.

This clone has only one observation. The chain employs TRBV4-1 and TRBJ1-1; 9 bases line up with TRBD1. Germline values: CDR1 MGHRA, CDR2 YSYEKL. CDR3 length: 15 amino acids. Germline trimming cut 1 base from V and 3 bases from J; bases unmatched to any gene: 3. CDR3 bases: TGCGCCAGCAGCCAAGGGACAGGGGTGGACACTGAAGCTTTCTTT. This encodes CASSQGTGVDTEAFF.

The chain links TRBV9 to TRBJ1-1; D unclear. CDR1 is SGDLS, CDR2 YYNGEE, per germline. This CDR3 contains 12 residues. Trimming removed 4 bases from V and 3 bases from J, with 7 bases in between. CDR3 in amino acids: CASSLGHTEAFF. The CDR3 DNA sequence: TGTGCCAGCAGCCTAGGCCACACTGAAGCTTTCTTT.

CDR3 in amino acids: CASILREVGGELFF. The CDR3 bases are TGTGCCAGCATTTTGCGGGAGGTTGGCGGGGAGCTGTTTTTT. This chain joins TRBV7-2 and TRBJ2-2; the match to TRBD2 covers 8 bases. Germline values: CDR1 SGHTA, CDR2 FQGNSA. J was trimmed by 7 bases and V by 7 bases; bases with no gene match: 8. The CDR3 covers 14 residues.

J is TRBJ2-5 and V is TRBV2; D unclear. The germline gives CDR1 SNHLY, CDR2 FYNNEI. Trimming removed 1 base at V and 1 base at J, with 4 bases between. This CDR3 contains 13 residues. The CDR3 DNA follows: TGTGCCAGCAGTGAAGGCCTCCAAGAGACCCAGTACTTC. Protein product: CASSEGLQETQYF. The variable domain in full, with the rest retrieved from reference TRBV2 and TRBJ2-5, is EPEVTQTPSHQVTQMGQEVILRCVPISNHLYFYWYRQILGQKVEFLVSFYNNEISEKSEIFDDQFSVERPDGSNFTLKIRSTKLEDSAMYFCASSEGLQETQYFGPGTRLLVL.

The chain has TRBV27 and TRBJ1-1; D remains ambiguous. The germline V gene has CDR1 MNHEY and CDR2 SMNVEV (reference sequence). The CDR3 loop spans 12 amino acids. Trimming stripped 6 bases from V and 8 bases from J, with 13 bases between. Written as DNA, the CDR3 is TGTGCCAGCAGCCTCCTAGGTGGGGAAGCTTTCTTT. Residues: CASSLLGGEAFF.

This chain uses TRBV30 with TRBJ2-7, with 10 bases fitting TRBD2. This CDR3 region has 18 residues. The germline V gene encodes CDR1 GTSNPN and CDR2 SVGIG (reference sequence). Trimming removed 5 bases from V and 3 bases from J; junction bases left unmatched: 19. The CDR3 sequence is CAWGFPLWTSGDFYEQYF. The CDR3 region has the DNA TGTGCCTGGGGGTTCCCCCTTTGGACTAGCGGCGACTTCTACGAGCAGTACTTC.

This clone showed up just once. J is TRBJ2-7 and V is TRBV5-1; a possible D gene is TRBD1 (7 bases). Trimming took 0 bases from V and 7 from J, leaving 14 bases between them. Germline V gives CDR1 SGHRS, CDR2 YFSETQ. This CDR3 is 14 amino acids long. CDR3 in amino acids: CASSLVGGAGEQYF. CDR3 nucleotides: TGCGCCAGCAGCTTGGTAGGGGGCGCGGGGGAGCAGTACTTC.

CDR3 sequence: CASSSGEAGNTIYF. The CDR3 DNA reads as TGTGCCAGCAGTTCTGGAGAGGCTGGAAACACCATATATTTT. The rearrangement uses TRBV28 and TRBJ1-3; no clear D. Trimming took off 4 bases at V and 2 bases at J, with 9 bases between the two ends. In germline, CDR1 is MDHEN, CDR2 SYDVKM. The CDR3 contains 14 residues.

The CDR3: CASSVGVSLNTEAFF. CDR3 bases: TGTGCCAGCAGCGTAGGGGTCTCATTGAACACTGAAGCTTTCTTT. The chain is built from TRBV9 and TRBJ1-1; D is unresolved. The CDR3 length is 15 residues. Germline-derived CDR1 and CDR2 are SGDLS and YYNGEE. V was cut by 0 bases and J by 0 bases, with 9 bases left in between.

V gene TRBV5-6 combines with J gene TRBJ2-7; no definite D call. Trimming took 0 bases from V and 2 from J, leaving 12 bases between them. The CDR3 length is 15 residues. The V gene's germline CDR1 is SGHDT and CDR2 YYEEEE. CDR3 protein: CASSLVALSPYEQYF. The CDR3 DNA sequence: TGTGCCAGCAGCTTGGTAGCTCTGAGCCCCTACGAGCAGTACTTC.

This chain links TRBV6-1 with TRBJ2-7; either TRBD1 or TRBD2 may supply D (6 bases each). This CDR3 has 14 residues. The germline CDR1 and CDR2 sequences are MNHNS and SASEGT. The V end lost 6 bases, the J end lost 1 base, and 13 bases lay between the germline ends. In nucleotides, the CDR3 is TGTGCCAGCAGGACTAGGACAGATTCCTACGAGCAGTACTTC. Its translation: CASRTRTDSYEQYF.

The chain uses TRBV5-1 and TRBJ2-7, with D tentatively TRBD2 (7 bases). The CDR3 runs 14 residues. V dropped 0 bases and J dropped 9 bases, with 16 bases sitting between them. The germline gives CDR1 SGHRS, CDR2 YFSETQ. CDR3 coding DNA: TGCGCCAGCAGCTTGGCCTTCGGGGGGCTTGGGCAGTACTTC. The encoded protein is CASSLAFGGLGQYF.

The V and J genes are TRBV19 and TRBJ2-2; 15 bases are a match to TRBD2. The CDR3 consists of 18 residues. The ends lost 4 bases at V and 5 bases at J; junction bases unmatched: 8. Germline V gene lookup returns CDR1 LNHDA and CDR2 SQIVND (reference sequence). CDR3 in DNA: TGTGCCAGTAGTAGGACTAGCGGGAGGGCTCGCGGGACCGGGGAGCTGTTTTTT. Protein product: CASSRTSGRARGTGELFF.

In nucleotides, the CDR3 is TGTGCCAGCAGCTTAGACCACGGGGATGAGCAGTTCTTC. It is translated as CASSLDHGDEQFF. The rearrangement joins TRBV7-2 to TRBJ2-1, with a possible D match to TRBD2 (5 bases). Trimming pared 1 base from V and 8 bases from J, leaving 9 bases between. CDR1 is SGHTA, CDR2 FQGNSA, per germline. The CDR3 is 13 amino acids.

DNA for the CDR3: TGTGCCAGCAGCACTGGAGGTGACAGCCATAGCAATCAGCCCCAGCATTTT. Translated, it gives CASSTGGDSHSNQPQHF. The rearrangement uses TRBV13 and TRBJ1-5, with a weak D call TRBD1 (5 bases). The germline V gene has CDR1 PRHDT and CDR2 FYEKMQ (reference sequence). V was clipped by 5 bases and J by 0 bases, with 17 bases between them. The CDR3 is made up of 17 amino acids.

The chain joins TRBV18 to TRBJ1-1; 9 bases align to TRBD1. The CDR3 consists of 15 residues. The ends lost 2 bases at V and 5 bases at J; junction bases unmatched: 6. Germline V gene sequence: CDR1 KGHSH, CDR2 LQKENI. CDR3 amino acids: CASSPIGDRATEAFF. The CDR3, as DNA: TGTGCCAGCTCACCAATAGGGGACAGGGCTACTGAAGCTTTCTTT.

The chain couples TRBV11-2 to TRBJ1-4, with D possibly matching TRBD1 (6 bases). The CDR3 is 17 residues long. Germline CDR1 SGHAT, CDR2 FQNNGV. V was clipped by 1 base and J by 5 bases, with 17 bases between them. CDR3 in DNA: TGTGCCAGCAGCTTAGTCGGCCTTTGGGGGGCAAATGAAAAACTGTTTTTT. Translated: CASSLVGLWGANEKLFF. Looking up the rest from reference TRBV11-2 and TRBJ1-4 gives the full variable domain: EAGVAQSPRYKIIEKRQSVAFWCNPISGHATLYWYQQILGQGPKLLIQFQNNGVVDDSQLPKDRFSAERLKGVDSTLKIQPAKLEDSAVYLCASSLVGLWGANEKLFFGSGTQLSVL.

The table lists this clone with a count of one. The CDR3 DNA follows: TGTGCCAGCAGCTTAGGAGTACTAAGGGGGAAGGGAGAGACCCAGTACTTC. It translates to CASSLGVLRGKGETQYF. This chain uses TRBV7-7 with TRBJ2-5, with a possible D match to TRBD1 (6 bases). V lost 1 base to trimming and J lost 4 bases, with 19 bases between them. The CDR3 spans 17 residues. Germline V gives CDR1 SSHAT, CDR2 FNYEAQ (reference sequence). The variable domain in full, completed from reference TRBV7-7 and TRBJ2-5, reads GAGVSQSPRYKVTKRGQDVTLRCDPISSHATLYWYQQALGQGPEFLTYFNYEAQPDKSGLPSDRFSAERPEGSISTLTIQRTEQRDSAMYRCASSLGVLRGKGETQYFGPGTRLLVL.